This TCR beta chain was observed in a study of CD8 T cells in ankylosing spondylitis. The sample holds many counts of this clonotype. The antigen remains unidentified. Overall study results and limits: Earlier work had already found some motif variants in reactive arthritis synovial fluid and blood. The clones that were linked to disease were reported to be significantly enriched in matched synovial fluid samples from ankylosing spondylitis patients.

In making TCR beta libraries, quantitative 5'-RACE with molecular barcodes was used. One entry per CDR3 protein, called by TCRdb with MiXCR from the 5' RACE reads. The sample consists of 250,000 to 400,000 distinct CDR3 sequences, around 10% of them appearing once. Sample: blood, either unsorted or a sorted T cell fraction (not recorded which). This clonotype was sampled from a female donor with ankylosing spondylitis or in good health (not recorded which).

The CDR3 DNA follows: TGTGCCAGCAGTTTAATGGGGGCTCCCGGGGAGCTGTTTTTT. This sequence encodes CASSLMGAPGELFF. The chain is built from TRBV12-3 or TRBV12-4 and TRBJ2-2, with D possibly matching TRBD1 (6 bases). This CDR3 has 14 residues. V was pared by 2 bases and J by 6 bases, with 10 bases between.